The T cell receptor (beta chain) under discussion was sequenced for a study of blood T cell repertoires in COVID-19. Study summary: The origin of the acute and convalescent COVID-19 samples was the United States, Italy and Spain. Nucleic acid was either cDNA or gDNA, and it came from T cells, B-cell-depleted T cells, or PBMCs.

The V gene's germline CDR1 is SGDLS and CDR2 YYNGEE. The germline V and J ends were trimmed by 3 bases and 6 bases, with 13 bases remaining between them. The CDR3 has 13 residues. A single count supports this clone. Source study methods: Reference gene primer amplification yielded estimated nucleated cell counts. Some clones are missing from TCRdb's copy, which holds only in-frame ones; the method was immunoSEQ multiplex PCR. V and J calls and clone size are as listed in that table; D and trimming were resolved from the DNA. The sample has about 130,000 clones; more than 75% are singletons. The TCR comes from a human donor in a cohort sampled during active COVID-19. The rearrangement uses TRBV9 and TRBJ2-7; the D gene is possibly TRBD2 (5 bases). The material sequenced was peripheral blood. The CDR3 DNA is TGTGCCAGCAGCGCGGGGATTACGAGCGAGCAGTACTTC. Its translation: CASSAGITSEQYF.